This TCR beta chain comes out of a study of vaccination and CD4 T cells after COVID-19. Study at large: In the convalescent group, nasal swab PCR was SARS-CoV-2 positive; about nine cases were mild and one severe.

Comment on this clonotype: The antigen remains unidentified.

An Oncomine TCR Beta short-read assay was used to sequence the DNA from cultured CD4+ T cells. TCRdb reanalysed the PCR reads using MiXCR and keeps one entry per CDR3 protein. In the table there are more than 15,000 distinct CDR3 sequences, approximately 55% of which are singletons. The junction had 5 bases not matched to a gene; V was cut back by 6 bases and J by 3 bases. The CDR3 sequence is 14 residues long. Treatment: roughly 10-day PBMC culture with coronavirus spike peptide pools or control peptides (ViraFEST assay). ViraFEST stimulated the growth of antigen-specific T cells using peptide pools and subsequently profiled their TCRs by sequencing.

The TCR sequence derives from a human donor who had recovered from COVID-19. Sample: CD4+ T cells from blood, cultured in vitro. The chain employs TRBV12-3 or TRBV12-4 and TRBJ1-3; 7 bases line up with TRBD1. Here the CDR3 DNA reads TGTGCCAGCAGGACGACAGGGCTTGGAAACACCATATATTTT. Amino acid sequence: CASRTTGLGNTIYF.